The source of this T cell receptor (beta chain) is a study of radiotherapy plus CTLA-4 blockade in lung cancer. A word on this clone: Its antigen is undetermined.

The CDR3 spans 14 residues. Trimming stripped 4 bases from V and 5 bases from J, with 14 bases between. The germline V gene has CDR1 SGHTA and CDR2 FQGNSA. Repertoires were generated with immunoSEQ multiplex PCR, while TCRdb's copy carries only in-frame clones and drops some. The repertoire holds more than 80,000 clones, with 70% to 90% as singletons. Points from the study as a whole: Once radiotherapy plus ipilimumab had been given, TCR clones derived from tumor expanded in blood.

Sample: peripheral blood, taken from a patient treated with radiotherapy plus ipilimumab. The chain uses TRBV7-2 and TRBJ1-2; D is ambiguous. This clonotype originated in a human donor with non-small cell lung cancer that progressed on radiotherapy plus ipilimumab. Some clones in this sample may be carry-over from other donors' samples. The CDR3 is CASSSHGRTYGYTF. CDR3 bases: TGTGCCAGCAGCTCCCACGGACGGACGTATGGCTACACCTTC.